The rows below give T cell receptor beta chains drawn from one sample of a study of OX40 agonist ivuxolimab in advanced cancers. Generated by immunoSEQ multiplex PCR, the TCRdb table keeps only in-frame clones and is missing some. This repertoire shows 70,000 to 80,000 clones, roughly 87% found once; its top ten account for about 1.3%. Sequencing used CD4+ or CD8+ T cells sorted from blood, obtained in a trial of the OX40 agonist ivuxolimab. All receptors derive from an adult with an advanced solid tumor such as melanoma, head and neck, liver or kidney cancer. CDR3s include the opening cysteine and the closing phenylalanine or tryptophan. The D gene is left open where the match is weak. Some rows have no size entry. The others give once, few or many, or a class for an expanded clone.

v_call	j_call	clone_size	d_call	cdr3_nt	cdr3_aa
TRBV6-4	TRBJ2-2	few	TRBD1	TGTGCCAGCAGGCGGGACAGGGCGTCCGGGGAGCTGTTTTTT	CASRRDRASGELFF
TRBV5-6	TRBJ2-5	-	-	TGTGCCAGCAGCTTGCAGGGGCCAAGAGCCGCGACCCAGTACTTC	CASSLQGPRAATQYF
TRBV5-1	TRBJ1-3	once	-	TGCGCCAGCAGCTTGGCCGGGCCGGCACCCGGAAACACCATATATTTT	CASSLAGPAPGNTIYF
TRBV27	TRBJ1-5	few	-	TGTGCCAGCAGTCTCCGCCGGGATCAGCCCCAGCATTTT	CASSLRRDQPQHF
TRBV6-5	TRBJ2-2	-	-	TGTGCCAGCAGACAATTAGGCGGGGAGCTGTTTTTT	CASRQLGGELFF
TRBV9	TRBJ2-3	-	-	TGTGCCAGCAGCGTAAGGGATGCAGATACGCAGTATTTT	CASSVRDADTQYF
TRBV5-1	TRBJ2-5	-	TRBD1	TGCGCCAGCAGGGTCGGGACAGTACACCAAGAGACCCAGTACTTC	CASRVGTVHQETQYF
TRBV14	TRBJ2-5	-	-	TGTGCCAGCAGCCAGGCCGGGGAGACCCAGTACTTC	CASSQAGETQYF
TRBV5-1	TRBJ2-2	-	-	TGCGCCAGCAGGGACAGGAACACCGGGGAGCTGTTTTTT	CASRDRNTGELFF
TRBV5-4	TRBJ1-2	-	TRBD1	TGTGCCAGCGGCCCAGGGGGGGAGGCCAAGTATGGCTACACCTTC	CASGPGGEAKYGYTF
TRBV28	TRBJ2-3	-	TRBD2	TGTGCCAGCAGTTTGCAGCGGGGCCCGGAAGTTCGCACAGATACGCAGTATTTT	CASSLQRGPEVRTDTQYF
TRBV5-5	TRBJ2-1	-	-	TGTGCCAGCACCTCCGGCGCAGGGCACAATGAGCAGTTCTTC	CASTSGAGHNEQFF
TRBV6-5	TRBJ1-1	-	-	TGTGCCAGCAGTTACCGTGGCTCGAGCACTGAAGCTTTCTTT	CASSYRGSSTEAFF
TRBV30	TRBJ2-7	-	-	TGTGCCTGGAGACAGGGGGCTAGCGGGAGCTACGAGCAGTACTTC	CAWRQGASGSYEQYF
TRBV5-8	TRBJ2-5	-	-	TGTGCCAGCAGCTTGGACAGGGAGACCCAGTACTTC	CASSLDRETQYF
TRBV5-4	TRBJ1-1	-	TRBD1	TGTGCCAGCAGCCCCCCGACAGGGGCGGACACTGAAGCTTTCTTT	CASSPPTGADTEAFF
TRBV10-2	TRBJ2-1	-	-	TGCGCCAGCAGTGTGGGGGGCGTTGAGCAGTTCTTC	CASSVGGVEQFF
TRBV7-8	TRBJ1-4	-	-	TGTGCCAGCAGCGGCTTCGGAGGGGGAGTTAATGAAAAACTGTTTTTT	CASSGFGGGVNEKLFF
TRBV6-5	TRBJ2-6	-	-	TGTGCCAGCACCCCAAGCGGAAGGGCCAACGTCCTGACTTTC	CASTPSGRANVLTF
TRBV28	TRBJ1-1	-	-	TGTGCCAGCAGCCAAGGGCGAACTGAAGCTTTCTTT	CASSQGRTEAFF
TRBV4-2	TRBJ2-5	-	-	TGTGCCAGCAGCCAGGGACGATACTTC	CASSQGRYF
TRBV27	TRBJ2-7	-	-	TGTGCCAGCGCCCTGTCGAGCAGGGATCTTCCCTACGAGCAGTACTTC	CASALSSRDLPYEQYF
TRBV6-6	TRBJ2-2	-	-	TGTGCCAGCAGTATCCAGGGGAGTGGCGGGGAGCTGTTTTTT	CASSIQGSGGELFF
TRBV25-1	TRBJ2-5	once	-	TGTGCCAGCATCCCGACAGAACAAGAGACCCAGTACTTC	CASIPTEQETQYF
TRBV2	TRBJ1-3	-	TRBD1	TGTGCCAGCAGCGAAAACAGGGGGGGAAACACCATATATTTT	CASSENRGGNTIYF
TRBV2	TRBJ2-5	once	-	TGTGCCAGCACCGCCCGGGGCGCCCGGGAGACCCAGTACTTC	CASTARGARETQYF
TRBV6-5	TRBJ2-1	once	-	TGTGCCAGCAGTTACTCTTCCGGGGCAGGGAGGAATGAGCAGTTCTTC	CASSYSSGAGRNEQFF
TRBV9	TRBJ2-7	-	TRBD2	TGTGCCAGCAGCCCCAGTCTAGCGGGAGGGCTTTGGGAGCAGTACTTC	CASSPSLAGGLWEQYF
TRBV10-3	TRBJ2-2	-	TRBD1	TGTGCCATCGGGACAGGGACGAACACCGGGGAGCTGTTTTTT	CAIGTGTNTGELFF
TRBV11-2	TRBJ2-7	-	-	TGTGCCAGCAGCCCTCTTCGGGTACAGTACTTC	CASSPLRVQYF
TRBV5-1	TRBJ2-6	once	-	TGCGCCAGCAGCTTGGAGCCCGGCGCCGGGGCCAACGTCCTGACTTTC	CASSLEPGAGANVLTF
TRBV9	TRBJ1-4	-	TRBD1	TGTGCCAGCAGCGTAGGGGCAGGGGGCAATGAAAAACTGTTTTTT	CASSVGAGGNEKLFF
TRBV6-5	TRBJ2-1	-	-	TGTGCCAGCAGTTACTCCCCTGGCGGGAACAATGAGCAGTTCTTC	CASSYSPGGNNEQFF
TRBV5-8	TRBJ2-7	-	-	TGTGCCAGCCTCATTTGGAACGAGCAGTACTTC	CASLIWNEQYF
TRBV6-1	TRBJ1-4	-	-	TGTGCCAGCAGGATACCGGACAGAGGCGGGGGGAAACTGTTTTTT	CASRIPDRGGGKLFF